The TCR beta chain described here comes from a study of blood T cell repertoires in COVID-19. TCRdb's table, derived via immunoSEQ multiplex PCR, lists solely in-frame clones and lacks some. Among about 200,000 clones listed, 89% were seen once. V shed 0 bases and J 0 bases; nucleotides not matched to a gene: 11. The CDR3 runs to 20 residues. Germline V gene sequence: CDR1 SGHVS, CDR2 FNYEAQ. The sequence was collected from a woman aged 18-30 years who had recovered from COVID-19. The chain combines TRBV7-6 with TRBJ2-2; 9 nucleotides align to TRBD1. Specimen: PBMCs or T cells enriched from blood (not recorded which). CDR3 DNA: TGTGCCAGCAGCTTAGCGGGGAACAGGGGGCAATCATCGAACACCGGGGAGCTGTTTTTT. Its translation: CASSLAGNRGQSSNTGELFF. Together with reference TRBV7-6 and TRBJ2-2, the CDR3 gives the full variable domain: GAGVSQSPRYKVTKRGQDVALRCDPISGHVSLYWYRQALGQGPEFLTYFNYEAQQDKSGLPNDRFSAERPEGSISTLTIQRTEQRDSAMYRCASSLAGNRGQSSNTGELFFGEGSRLTVL.